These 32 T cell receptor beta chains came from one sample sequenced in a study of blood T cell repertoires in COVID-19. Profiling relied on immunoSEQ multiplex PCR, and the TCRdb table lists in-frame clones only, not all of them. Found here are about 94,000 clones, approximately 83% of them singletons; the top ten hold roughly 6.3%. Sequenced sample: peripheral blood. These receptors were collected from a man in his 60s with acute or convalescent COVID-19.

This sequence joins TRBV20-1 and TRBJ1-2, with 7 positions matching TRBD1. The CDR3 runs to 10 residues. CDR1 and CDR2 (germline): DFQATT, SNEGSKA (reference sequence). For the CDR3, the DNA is TGCAGCCCCGACAGGGTTGACTACACCTTC. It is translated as CSPDRVDYTF.

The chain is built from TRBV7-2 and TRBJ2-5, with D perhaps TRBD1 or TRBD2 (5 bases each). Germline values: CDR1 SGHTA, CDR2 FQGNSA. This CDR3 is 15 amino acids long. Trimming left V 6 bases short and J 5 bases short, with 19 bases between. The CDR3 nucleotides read TGTGCCAGCAGATTACAGGCCGGGATGGGGGAGACCCAGTACTTC. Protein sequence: CASRLQAGMGETQYF.

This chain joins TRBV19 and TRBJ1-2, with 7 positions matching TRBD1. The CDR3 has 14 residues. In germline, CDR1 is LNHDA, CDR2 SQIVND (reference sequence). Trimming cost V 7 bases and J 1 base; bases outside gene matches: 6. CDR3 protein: CASTRDRINYGYTF. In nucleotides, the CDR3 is TGTGCCAGTACCAGGGACAGAATTAACTATGGCTACACCTTC.

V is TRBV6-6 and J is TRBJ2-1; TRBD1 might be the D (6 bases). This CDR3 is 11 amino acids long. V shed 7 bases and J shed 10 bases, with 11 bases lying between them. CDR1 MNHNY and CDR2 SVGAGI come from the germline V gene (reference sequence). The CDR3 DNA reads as TGTGCCAGCACCGACACAGGGGAGCAGTTCTTC. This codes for CASTDTGEQFF.

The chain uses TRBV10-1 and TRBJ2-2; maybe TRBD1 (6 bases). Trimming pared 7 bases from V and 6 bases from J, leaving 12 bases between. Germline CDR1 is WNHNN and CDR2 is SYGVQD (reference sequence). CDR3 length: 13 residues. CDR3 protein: CASNPTGSGELFF. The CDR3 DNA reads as TGCGCCAGCAATCCCACAGGGTCCGGGGAGCTGTTTTTT.

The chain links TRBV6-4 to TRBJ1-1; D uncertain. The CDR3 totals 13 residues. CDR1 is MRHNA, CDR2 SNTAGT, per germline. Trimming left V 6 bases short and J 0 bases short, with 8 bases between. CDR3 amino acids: CASSRDLNTEAFF. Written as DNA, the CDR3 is TGTGCCAGCAGCAGAGACTTGAACACTGAAGCTTTCTTT.

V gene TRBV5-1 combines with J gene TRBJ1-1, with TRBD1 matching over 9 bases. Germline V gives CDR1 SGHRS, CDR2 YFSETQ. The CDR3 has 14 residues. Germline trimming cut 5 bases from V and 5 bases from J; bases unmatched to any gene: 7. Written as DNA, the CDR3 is TGCGCCAGCAGTAAGGGACAGGGAGGAACTGAAGCTTTCTTT. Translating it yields CASSKGQGGTEAFF.

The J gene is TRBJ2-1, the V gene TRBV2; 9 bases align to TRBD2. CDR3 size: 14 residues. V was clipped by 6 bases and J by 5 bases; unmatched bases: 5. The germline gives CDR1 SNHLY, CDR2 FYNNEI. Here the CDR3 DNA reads TGTGCCAGCAGCGCGGGGGGGGGCAACAATGAGCAGTTCTTC. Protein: CASSAGGGNNEQFF.

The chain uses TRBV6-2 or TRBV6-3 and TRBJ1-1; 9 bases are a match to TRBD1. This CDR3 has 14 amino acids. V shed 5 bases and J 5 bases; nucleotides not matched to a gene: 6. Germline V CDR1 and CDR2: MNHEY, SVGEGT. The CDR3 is CASSLQGARTEAFF. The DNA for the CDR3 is TGTGCCAGCAGTCTACAGGGGGCGAGAACTGAAGCTTTCTTT.

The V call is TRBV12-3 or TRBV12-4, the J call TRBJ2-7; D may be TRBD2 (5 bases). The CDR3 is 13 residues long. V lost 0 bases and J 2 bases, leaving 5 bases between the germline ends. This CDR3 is CASSLAGTYEQYF. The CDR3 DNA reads TGTGCCAGCAGTTTAGCCGGGACCTACGAGCAGTACTTC.

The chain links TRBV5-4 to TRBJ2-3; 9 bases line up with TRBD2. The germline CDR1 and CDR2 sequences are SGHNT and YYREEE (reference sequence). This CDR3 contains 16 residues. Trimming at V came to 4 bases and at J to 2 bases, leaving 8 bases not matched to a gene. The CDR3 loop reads CASSGPSGNNTDTQYF. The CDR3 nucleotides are TGTGCCAGCAGCGGGCCTAGCGGGAATAACACAGATACGCAGTATTTT.

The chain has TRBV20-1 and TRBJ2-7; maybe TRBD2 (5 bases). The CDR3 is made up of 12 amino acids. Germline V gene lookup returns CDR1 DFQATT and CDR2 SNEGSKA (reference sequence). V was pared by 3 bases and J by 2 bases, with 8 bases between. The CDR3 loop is CSASEGTYEQYF. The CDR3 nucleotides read TGCAGTGCTAGTGAGGGCACCTACGAGCAGTACTTC.

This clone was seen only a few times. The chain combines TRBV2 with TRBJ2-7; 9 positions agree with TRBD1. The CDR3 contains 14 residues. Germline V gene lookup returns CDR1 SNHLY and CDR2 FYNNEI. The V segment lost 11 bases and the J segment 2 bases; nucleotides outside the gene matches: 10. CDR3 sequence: CASLPTGGPYEQYF. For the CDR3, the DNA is TGTGCCTCTCTTCCGACAGGGGGGCCCTACGAGCAGTACTTC.

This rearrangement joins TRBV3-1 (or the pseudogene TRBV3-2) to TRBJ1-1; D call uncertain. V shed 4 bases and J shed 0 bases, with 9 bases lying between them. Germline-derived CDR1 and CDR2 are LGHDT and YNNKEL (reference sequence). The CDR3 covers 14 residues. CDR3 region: CASSLRGLNTEAFF. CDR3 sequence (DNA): TGTGCCAGCAGCCTGAGAGGGCTGAACACTGAAGCTTTCTTT.

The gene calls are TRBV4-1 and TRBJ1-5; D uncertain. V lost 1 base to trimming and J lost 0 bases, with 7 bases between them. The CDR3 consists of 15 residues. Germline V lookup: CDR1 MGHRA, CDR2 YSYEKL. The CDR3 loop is CASSQVAASNQPQHF. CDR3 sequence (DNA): TGCGCCAGCAGCCAAGTGGCCGCTAGCAATCAGCCCCAGCATTTT.

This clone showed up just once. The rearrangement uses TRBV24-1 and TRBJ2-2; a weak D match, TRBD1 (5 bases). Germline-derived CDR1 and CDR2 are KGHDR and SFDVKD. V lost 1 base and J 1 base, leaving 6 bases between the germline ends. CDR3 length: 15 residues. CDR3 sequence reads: CATSDFQGNTGELFF. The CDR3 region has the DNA TGTGCCACCAGTGATTTTCAGGGGAACACCGGGGAGCTGTTTTTT.

The CDR3 protein is CASSVTSGGPEEQYF. The CDR3 DNA sequence: TGCGCCAGCAGCGTCACTAGCGGGGGGCCCGAGGAGCAGTACTTC. This chain links TRBV5-1 with TRBJ2-7; 12 nucleotides match TRBD2. CDR3 size: 15 residues. Germline CDR1 and CDR2: SGHRS and YFSETQ. V lost 4 bases, J lost 7 bases, and 9 bases stayed unmatched.

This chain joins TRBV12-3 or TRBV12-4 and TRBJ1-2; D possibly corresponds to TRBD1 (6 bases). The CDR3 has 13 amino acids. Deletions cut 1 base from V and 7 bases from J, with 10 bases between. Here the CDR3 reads CASSLVGGLGYTF. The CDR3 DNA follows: TGTGCCAGCAGTTTAGTCGGGGGGCTTGGCTACACCTTC.

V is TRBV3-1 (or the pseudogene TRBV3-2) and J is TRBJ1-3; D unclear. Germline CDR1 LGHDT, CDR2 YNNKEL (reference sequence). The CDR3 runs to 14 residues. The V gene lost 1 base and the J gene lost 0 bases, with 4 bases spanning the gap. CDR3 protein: CASSQGASGNTIYF. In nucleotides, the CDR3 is TGTGCCAGCAGCCAAGGGGCCTCTGGAAACACCATATATTTT.

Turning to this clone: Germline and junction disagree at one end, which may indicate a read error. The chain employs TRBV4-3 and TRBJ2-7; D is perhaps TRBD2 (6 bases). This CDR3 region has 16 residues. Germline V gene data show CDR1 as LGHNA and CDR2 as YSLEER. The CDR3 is CASSQEWKGTGYEQYF. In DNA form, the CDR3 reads TGCGCCAGCAGCCAAGAGTGGAAGGGGACTGGCTACGAACAGTACTTC.

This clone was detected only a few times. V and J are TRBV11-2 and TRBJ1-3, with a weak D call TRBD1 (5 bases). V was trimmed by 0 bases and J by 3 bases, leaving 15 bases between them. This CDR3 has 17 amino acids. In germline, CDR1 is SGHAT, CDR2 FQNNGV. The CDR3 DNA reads TGTGCCAGCAGCTTAGAGGCGACAGCTTGGTTTGGAAACACCATATATTTT. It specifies CASSLEATAWFGNTIYF. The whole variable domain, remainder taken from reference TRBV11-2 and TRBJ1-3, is EAGVAQSPRYKIIEKRQSVAFWCNPISGHATLYWYQQILGQGPKLLIQFQNNGVVDDSQLPKDRFSAERLKGVDSTLKIQPAKLEDSAVYLCASSLEATAWFGNTIYFGEGSWLTVV.

CDR3 sequence: CATSDSGSGKYGYTF. The CDR3 region has the DNA TGTGCCACCAGTGATTCAGGCTCGGGGAAGTATGGCTACACCTTC. The chain links TRBV24-1 to TRBJ1-2; D not resolved. The germline CDR1 and CDR2 sequences are KGHDR and SFDVKD. The CDR3 contains 15 residues. V lost 2 bases, J lost 5 bases, and 14 bases lay in between.

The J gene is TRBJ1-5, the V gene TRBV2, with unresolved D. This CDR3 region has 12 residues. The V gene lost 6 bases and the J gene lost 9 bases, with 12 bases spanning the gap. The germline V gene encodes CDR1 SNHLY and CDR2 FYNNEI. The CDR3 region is CASRANEGPQHF. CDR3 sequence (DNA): TGTGCCAGCAGAGCGAACGAAGGGCCCCAGCATTTT. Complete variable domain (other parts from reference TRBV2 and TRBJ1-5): EPEVTQTPSHQVTQMGQEVILRCVPISNHLYFYWYRQILGQKVEFLVSFYNNEISEKSEIFDDQFSVERPDGSNFTLKIRSTKLEDSAMYFCASRANEGPQHFGDGTRLSIL.

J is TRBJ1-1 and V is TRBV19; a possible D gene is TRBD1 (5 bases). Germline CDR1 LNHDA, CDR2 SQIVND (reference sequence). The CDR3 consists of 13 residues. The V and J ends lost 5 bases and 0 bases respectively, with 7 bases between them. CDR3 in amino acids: CASSSGMNTEAFF. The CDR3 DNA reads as TGTGCCAGTAGTTCAGGGATGAACACTGAAGCTTTCTTT.

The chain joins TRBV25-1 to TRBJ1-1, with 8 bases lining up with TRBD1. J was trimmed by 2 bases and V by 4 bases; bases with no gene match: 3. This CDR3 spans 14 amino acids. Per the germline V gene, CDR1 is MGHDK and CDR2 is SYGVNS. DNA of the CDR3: TGTGCCAGCAGTGCCGGGACAGGTAACACTGAAGCTTTCTTT. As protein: CASSAGTGNTEAFF. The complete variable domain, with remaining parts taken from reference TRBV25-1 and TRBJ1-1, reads EADIYQTPRYLVIGTGKKITLECSQTMGHDKMYWYQQDPGMELHLIHYSYGVNSTEKGDLSSESTVSRIRTEHFPLTLESARPSHTSQYLCASSAGTGNTEAFFGQGTRLTVV.

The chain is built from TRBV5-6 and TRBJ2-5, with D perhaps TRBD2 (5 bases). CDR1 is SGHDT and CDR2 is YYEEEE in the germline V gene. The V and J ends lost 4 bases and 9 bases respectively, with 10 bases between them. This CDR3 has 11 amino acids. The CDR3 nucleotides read TGTGCCAGCAGCCTTGGGCGGGCCCAGTACTTC. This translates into CASSLGRAQYF.

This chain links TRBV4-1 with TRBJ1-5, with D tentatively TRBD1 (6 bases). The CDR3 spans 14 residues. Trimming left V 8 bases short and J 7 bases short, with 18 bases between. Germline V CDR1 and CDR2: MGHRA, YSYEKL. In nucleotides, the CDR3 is TGCGCCAGCTCCGGCCCAGGGGTAACCCAGCCCCAGCATTTT. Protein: CASSGPGVTQPQHF.

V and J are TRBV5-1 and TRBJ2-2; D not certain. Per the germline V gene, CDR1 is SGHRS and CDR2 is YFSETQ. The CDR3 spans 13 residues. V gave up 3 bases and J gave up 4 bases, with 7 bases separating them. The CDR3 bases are TGCGCCAGCAGCTCGGCGGCCACCGGGGAGCTGTTTTTT. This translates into CASSSAATGELFF.

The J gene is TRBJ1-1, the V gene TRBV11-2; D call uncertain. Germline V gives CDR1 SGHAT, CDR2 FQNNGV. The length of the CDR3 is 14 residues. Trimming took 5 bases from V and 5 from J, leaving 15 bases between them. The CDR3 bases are TGTGCCAGCAGCCCGACGTTTTCCGGGACTGAAGCTTTCTTT. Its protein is CASSPTFSGTEAFF.

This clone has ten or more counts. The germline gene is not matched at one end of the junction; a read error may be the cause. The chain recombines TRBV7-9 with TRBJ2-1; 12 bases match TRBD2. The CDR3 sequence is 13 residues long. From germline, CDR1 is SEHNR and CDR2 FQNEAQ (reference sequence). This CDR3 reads CASSLVLAGGPIF. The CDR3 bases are TGTGCCAGCAGCTTAGTTCTAGCGGGGGGGCCGATCTTC.

The CDR3 DNA is TGTGCCAGCAGTTACTCCCTTGGGGAGAGGGGGACTGAAGCTTTCTTT. This codes for CASSYSLGERGTEAFF. The chain joins TRBV6-5 to TRBJ1-1, with a tentative D call TRBD1 (6 bases). CDR1 is MNHEY and CDR2 is SVGAGI in the germline V gene. V was trimmed by 0 bases and J by 5 bases, leaving 16 bases between them. The length of the CDR3 is 16 residues.

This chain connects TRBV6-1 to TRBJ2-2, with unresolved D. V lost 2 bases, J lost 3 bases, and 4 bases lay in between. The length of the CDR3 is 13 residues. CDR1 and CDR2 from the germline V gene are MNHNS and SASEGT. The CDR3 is CASSETDTGELFF. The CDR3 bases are TGTGCCAGCAGTGAAACGGACACCGGGGAGCTGTTTTTT.